These T cell receptor beta chains were read from a single sample in a study of OX40 agonist ivuxolimab in advanced cancers. Data came from immunoSEQ multiplex PCR; TCRdb stores just in-frame clones and leaves some out. Of about 41,000 clones in the sample, just under 90% are singletons; the top ten hold 35% to 40%. This material consisted of CD4+ or CD8+ T cells sorted from blood, taken in a trial of the OX40 agonist ivuxolimab. These receptors came from an adult with an advanced solid tumor such as melanoma, head and neck, liver or kidney cancer. CDR3s include the opening cysteine and the closing phenylalanine or tryptophan. A D gene is named only where the DNA matches it firmly. Not every row has a clone size; where given, it reads once, few, many or a size class.

v_gene,abundance,j_gene,d_gene,CDR3nt,CDR3aa
TRBV5-1,NA,TRBJ2-7,TRBD1,TGCGCCTGCAGGGACAGAGTAACTTCCTACGAGCAGTACTTC,CACRDRVTSYEQYF
TRBV6-1,NA,TRBJ2-7,TRBD1,TGTGCCAGCAGTGGCAAGACAGGGGTCTCCTACGAGCAGTACTTC,CASSGKTGVSYEQYF
TRBV2,NA,TRBJ2-2,TRBD2,TGTGCCAGCAGTGACCGACTAGCGTTCGGGGAGCTGTTTTTT,CASSDRLAFGELFF
TRBV5-1,NA,TRBJ2-2,TRBD1,TGCGCCAGCAGCTTGGGGACAGGGCGACCCGGGGAGCTGTTTTTT,CASSLGTGRPGELFF
TRBV7-8,NA,TRBJ1-5,NA,TGTGCCAGCAGCCGAGGGGGTCAGCCCCAGCATTTT,CASSRGGQPQHF
TRBV5-1,NA,TRBJ2-3,TRBD2,TGCGCCAGCAGCCCAGGGACTAGCCAACGCACAGATACGCAGTATTTT,CASSPGTSQRTDTQYF
TRBV27,NA,TRBJ1-1,TRBD1,TGTGCCAGCAGACTCTCAGGGGGAGCTGAAGCTTTCTTT,CASRLSGGAEAFF
TRBV5-1,NA,TRBJ1-1,NA,TGCGCCAGCAGGCAGGGTTCGAACACTGAAGCTTTCTTT,CASRQGSNTEAFF
TRBV2,NA,TRBJ2-2,TRBD2,TGTGCCAGCAGTTGGGAGCGGGGGGGCACCGGGGAGCTGTTTTTT,CASSWERGGTGELFF
TRBV7-9,NA,TRBJ1-2,NA,TGTGCCAGCAGCGGGGGTGACTATGGCTACACCTTC,CASSGGDYGYTF
TRBV7-9,NA,TRBJ2-3,TRBD2,TGTGCCAGCAGCTTAGCAGCGGGAGGCCCTAGGGGCACAGATACGCAGTATTTT,CASSLAAGGPRGTDTQYF
TRBV20-1,NA,TRBJ2-5,NA,TGCAGTGCTTCCGGGAGTGAGACCCAGTACTTC,CSASGSETQYF
TRBV29-1,NA,TRBJ2-7,TRBD2,TGCAGCGTTTCCGGACTAGCGGGGTCCTACGAGCAGTACTTC,CSVSGLAGSYEQYF
TRBV15,once,TRBJ2-5,TRBD2,TGTGCCACCAGCCCCCGTCGGGTAGCGGGAGTGGAGACCCAGTACTTC,CATSPRRVAGVETQYF
TRBV7-8,once,TRBJ2-7,NA,TGTGCCAGCAGCCCGACGGGTTACGAGCAGTACTTC,CASSPTGYEQYF
TRBV5-1,NA,TRBJ1-6,NA,TGCGCCAGCAGCTTGGCGGGGGCCAATTCACCCCTCCACTTT,CASSLAGANSPLHF